Listed here are 31 T cell receptor beta chains from one sample, sequenced in a study of blood T cell repertoires in COVID-19. Clones were sequenced by immunoSEQ multiplex PCR, and TCRdb holds only the in-frame ones, with some missing. Of about 270,000 clones in the sample, 80% to 95% were seen once. Material: PBMCs or T cells enriched from blood (not recorded which). These receptors were collected from a man aged 35-49 years who had been exposed to COVID-19.

This chain joins TRBV14 and TRBJ2-5; D perhaps matches TRBD1 (5 bases). This CDR3 comprises 15 residues. V was cut by 2 bases and J by 5 bases, with 15 bases left in between. Germline CDR1 is SGHDN and CDR2 is FVKESK. CDR3 in DNA: TGTGCCAGCAGCCAACGGCAGGGTATTTACGAGACCCAGTACTTC. It encodes CASSQRQGIYETQYF.

This clone was recorded once. The CDR3 DNA sequence: TGCGCCAGCAGCCCGACAACAACTAATGAAAAACTGTTTTTT. This encodes CASSPTTTNEKLFF. The J gene is TRBJ1-4, the V gene TRBV5-1; D unresolved. The CDR3 totals 14 residues. The germline gives CDR1 SGHRS, CDR2 YFSETQ. The V end lost 4 bases, the J end lost 0 bases, and 7 bases lay between the germline ends.

The chain carries TRBV5-6 and TRBJ1-5; D is undetermined. The CDR3 length is 13 residues. Trimming cost V 5 bases and J 3 bases, with 9 bases left between them. Germline V gene data show CDR1 as SGHDT and CDR2 as YYEEEE. The CDR3 loop reads CASSPGFNQPQHF. The CDR3 coding sequence is TGTGCCAGCAGTCCGGGGTTCAATCAGCCCCAGCATTTT.

The CDR3 coding sequence is TGTGCCAGCAGCAACCCAACTGAGGAAGTCTACGAGCAGTACTTC. Encoded protein: CASSNPTEEVYEQYF. The V gene is TRBV11-2, the J gene TRBJ2-7; no reliable D call. This CDR3 is built from 15 residues. Germline V gives CDR1 SGHAT, CDR2 FQNNGV. V shed 5 bases and J shed 3 bases, with 17 bases lying between them.

This clone was observed a few times. This chain links TRBV27 with TRBJ1-6; 9 positions match TRBD1. J gave up 7 bases and V 6 bases, and 7 bases lay outside the gene matches. CDR3 length equals 15 residues. Germline V gene sequence: CDR1 MNHEY, CDR2 SMNVEV (reference sequence). The CDR3 protein is CASSLTGTGNSPLHF. Here the CDR3 DNA reads TGTGCCAGCAGCCTTACGGGGACAGGGAATTCACCCCTCCACTTT.

The chain links TRBV10-3 to TRBJ2-1; the D gene is possibly TRBD2 (6 bases). Germline V CDR1 and CDR2: ENHRY, SYGVKD. The V end was cut by 10 bases, the J end by 4 bases, with 14 bases between. The CDR3 runs 13 residues. The CDR3 coding sequence is TGTGCCACCGAACTAGCCCCTTACAATGAGCAGTTCTTC. This translates into CATELAPYNEQFF.

V gene TRBV19 combines with J gene TRBJ2-7; 11 nucleotides match TRBD2. Germline V gives CDR1 LNHDA, CDR2 SQIVND (reference sequence). The CDR3 covers 19 residues. V gave up 5 bases and J gave up 4 bases; unmatched junction bases: 19. The CDR3: CASSGLTWGEGTSGYEQYF. CDR3 in DNA: TGTGCCAGTAGTGGGTTGACGTGGGGTGAGGGGACTAGCGGATACGAGCAGTACTTC.

The chain recombines TRBV30 with TRBJ2-7; TRBD1 agrees at 12 bases. This CDR3 is built from 15 residues. Germline assignment: CDR1 GTSNPN and CDR2 SVGIG (reference sequence). V dropped 2 bases and J dropped 4; count of bases not matched to a gene: 6. The CDR3 is CAWSWGTGGAYEQYF. DNA for the CDR3: TGTGCCTGGAGTTGGGGGACAGGGGGCGCGTACGAGCAGTACTTC.

This clone was detected only once. The chain carries TRBV5-5 and TRBJ2-4; possible D gene TRBD2, 7 bases. V was trimmed by 4 bases and J by 8 bases, leaving 22 bases between them. Germline CDR1 SGHKS, CDR2 YYEKEE (reference sequence). CDR3 size: 16 residues. The CDR3 nucleotides read TGTGCCAGCAGCCCGTTTCGGGGGGCGGATTCATACATTCAGTACTTC. Its translation is CASSPFRGADSYIQYF.

This chain links TRBV28 with TRBJ1-1; 9 nucleotides align to TRBD1. After removal of 2 bases from V and 0 bases from J, the junction contained 4 bases not matched to a gene. There are 16 residues in the CDR3. In germline, CDR1 is MDHEN, CDR2 SYDVKM. The CDR3 sequence is CASSLRGTGMNTEAFF. The CDR3 DNA is TGTGCCAGCAGTTTACGCGGGACAGGGATGAACACTGAAGCTTTCTTT. Filled out from reference TRBV28 and TRBJ1-1, the complete variable domain reads DVKVTQSSRYLVKRTGEKVFLECVQDMDHENMFWYRQDPGLGLRLIYFSYDVKMKEKGDIPEGYSVSREKKERFSLILESASTNQTSMYLCASSLRGTGMNTEAFFGQGTRLTVV.

The chain combines TRBV7-9 with TRBJ1-6, with TRBD1 matching 10 bases. The germline V gene encodes CDR1 SEHNR and CDR2 FQNEAQ (reference sequence). The ends lost 5 bases at V and 10 bases at J; junction bases unmatched: 5. The CDR3 runs 14 residues. The CDR3 coding sequence is TGTGCCAGCAGCCCTCCGGGACAGGGGTCACCCCTCCACTTT. Translated, it gives CASSPPGQGSPLHF.

This sequence joins TRBV27 and TRBJ1-1; 8 bases map to TRBD1. Trimming removed 0 bases from V and 3 bases from J; junction bases left unmatched: 12. Germline V gene sequence: CDR1 MNHEY, CDR2 SMNVEV (reference sequence). The CDR3 is made up of 18 amino acids. The DNA of the CDR3 is TGTGCCAGCAGTTTATCGACAAGCCCGGGACAGGTGGACACTGAAGCTTTCTTT. As protein: CASSLSTSPGQVDTEAFF.

The chain joins TRBV5-5 to TRBJ1-3, with D maybe TRBD1 (5 bases). This CDR3 has 18 residues. CDR1 and CDR2 from the germline V gene are SGHKS and YYEKEE (reference sequence). With 4 bases removed from V and 0 bases from J, the gap between germline ends came to 20 bases. CDR3 residues: CASSLRSQESYSGNTIYF. The CDR3 DNA sequence: TGTGCCAGCAGCCTGCGCTCACAGGAATCCTACTCTGGAAACACCATATATTTT.

The chain uses TRBV7-9 and TRBJ2-7, with TRBD1 matching 10 bases. The germline V gene has CDR1 SEHNR and CDR2 FQNEAQ (reference sequence). The CDR3 sequence is 14 residues long. After removal of 5 bases from V and 2 bases from J, the junction contained 3 bases not matched to a gene. CDR3 in DNA: TGTGCCAGCAGCCGAGGACAGGGGGCCTACGAGCAGTACTTC. It codes for CASSRGQGAYEQYF.

The chain uses TRBV7-3 and TRBJ2-2; 7 bases line up with TRBD1. Germline CDR1 reads SGHTA; CDR2 reads FQGTGA. Trimming removed 6 bases from V and 4 bases from J; junction bases left unmatched: 5. There are 14 residues in the CDR3. The CDR3 DNA reads as TGTGCCAGCAGTTGGGGACAGCTCACCGGGGAGCTGTTTTTT. Protein product: CASSWGQLTGELFF.

The chain has TRBV28 and TRBJ1-4; a possible D gene is TRBD1 (5 bases). V gave up 4 bases and J gave up 0 bases, with 18 bases separating them. Germline CDR1 and CDR2: MDHEN and SYDVKM. The CDR3 is made up of 18 amino acids. CDR3 amino acids: CASSSTDDPVATNEKLFF. Written as DNA, the CDR3 is TGTGCCAGCAGTTCGACAGACGATCCCGTTGCAACTAATGAAAAACTGTTTTTT.

The chain is built from TRBV9 and TRBJ1-3; D is perhaps TRBD1 (5 bases). Trimming stripped 0 bases from V and 2 bases from J, with 12 bases between. The CDR3 covers 16 residues. CDR1 SGDLS and CDR2 YYNGEE come from the germline V gene. CDR3 in amino acids: CASSVELSGAGNTIYF. CDR3 in DNA: TGTGCCAGCAGCGTAGAGCTGTCGGGGGCTGGAAACACCATATATTTT.

V is TRBV3-1 (or the pseudogene TRBV3-2) and J is TRBJ1-1, with 8 bases identical to TRBD1. Germline lookup yields CDR1 LGHDT and CDR2 YNNKEL (reference sequence). J lost 3 bases, V lost 1 base, and 1 base had no gene match. The CDR3 runs 14 residues. CDR3 region: CASSQGGQDTEAFF. Here the CDR3 DNA reads TGTGCCAGCAGCCAAGGGGGACAGGACACTGAAGCTTTCTTT.

V usage is TRBV11-1 and J usage is TRBJ2-3, with TRBD1 matching 7 bases. After removal of 8 bases from V and 0 bases from J, the junction contained 11 bases not matched to a gene. Germline CDR1 is SGHAT and CDR2 is FQDESV (reference sequence). CDR3 size: 16 residues. The CDR3: CASQRRGQPSTDTQYF. The CDR3 coding sequence is TGTGCCAGCCAAAGAAGGGGACAGCCTAGCACAGATACGCAGTATTTT.

This clone was found once. This chain links TRBV12-3 or TRBV12-4 with TRBJ2-1, with D possibly matching TRBD2 (5 bases). The CDR3 totals 12 residues. The V end lost 3 bases, the J end lost 8 bases, and 8 bases lay between the germline ends. For the CDR3, the DNA is TGTGCCAGCAGTTTGGACGGGGATGAGCAGTTCTTC. This encodes CASSLDGDEQFF.

A remark on this clone: This same CDR3 is encoded by further DNA sequences in the sample. The V gene is TRBV3-1 (or the pseudogene TRBV3-2), the J gene TRBJ2-3; D gene uncertain. V lost 1 base, J lost 5 bases, and 4 bases lay in between. The CDR3 runs 12 residues. Germline lookup yields CDR1 LGHDT and CDR2 YNNKEL (reference sequence). The CDR3 region has the DNA TGTGCCAGCAGCCAAGGTAAAGATACGCAGTATTTT. It yields the protein CASSQGKDTQYF.

The genes are TRBV18 and TRBJ1-1; perhaps TRBD1 as D (5 bases). Between the trimmed V and J ends, which lost 2 bases and 4 bases, there was a span of 11 bases. Germline values: CDR1 KGHSH, CDR2 LQKENI. This CDR3 region has 14 residues. In DNA form, the CDR3 reads TGTGCCAGCTCACCATCCAGGGTAACCACTGAAGCTTTCTTT. Translation gives CASSPSRVTTEAFF.

In DNA form, the CDR3 reads TGTGCCAGCAGCTCGGGACAGGGGTTGAACGGGGAGCTGTTTTTT. Its translation is CASSSGQGLNGELFF. The chain carries TRBV7-2 and TRBJ2-2, with 10 bases that match TRBD1. The germline CDR1 and CDR2 sequences are SGHTA and FQGNSA. V dropped 4 bases and J dropped 7; count of bases not matched to a gene: 6. This CDR3 is built from 15 residues. Looking up the rest from reference TRBV7-2 and TRBJ2-2 gives the full variable domain: GAGVSQSPSNKVTEKGKDVELRCDPISGHTALYWYRQSLGQGLEFLIYFQGNSAPDKSGLPSDRFSAERTGGSVSTLTIQRTQQEDSAVYLCASSSGQGLNGELFFGEGSRLTVL.

The CDR3 bases are TGTGCCACCAGTGAGCCGGGGGACTCCTACGAGCAGTACTTC. Translated, it gives CATSEPGDSYEQYF. The chain is built from TRBV24-1 and TRBJ2-7; D is perhaps TRBD2 (6 bases). The length of the CDR3 is 14 residues. V was cut by 4 bases and J by 0 bases, with 9 bases left in between. In germline, CDR1 is KGHDR, CDR2 SFDVKD.

This chain links TRBV12-3 or TRBV12-4 with TRBJ2-5; D is perhaps TRBD2 (6 bases). This CDR3 is built from 11 residues. V was clipped by 4 bases and J by 10 bases, with 10 bases between them. The CDR3 sequence is CASSSSAGQYF. The CDR3 nucleotides read TGTGCCAGCAGTTCTAGCGCCGGCCAGTACTTC.

This clone showed up just a few times. The CDR3 region has the DNA TGTGCCAGCAGCTTAGTTCCGGGGGTTCAAGAGACCCAGTACTTC. Translated: CASSLVPGVQETQYF. This sequence joins TRBV7-6 and TRBJ2-5, with D possibly being TRBD2 (6 bases). The CDR3 sequence is 15 residues long. The germline V and J ends were trimmed by 1 base and 2 bases, with 11 bases remaining between them. Per the germline V gene, CDR1 is SGHVS and CDR2 is FNYEAQ.

In DNA form, the CDR3 reads TGTGCCACCAGTGAGCAGGGACTTCACACCGGGGAGCTGTTTTTT. This translates into CATSEQGLHTGELFF. The rearrangement links TRBV24-1 to TRBJ2-2; tentative D call: TRBD2 (6 bases). Germline V gene lookup returns CDR1 KGHDR and CDR2 SFDVKD. There are 15 residues in the CDR3. V was clipped by 4 bases and J by 3 bases, with 11 bases between them.

The CDR3 coding sequence is TGTGCCATCAGTGAGTCGGAACAGGGGGAGCTGTTTTTT. Translating gives CAISESEQGELFF. The rearrangement joins TRBV10-3 to TRBJ2-2; D gene uncertain. V gave up 0 bases and J gave up 8 bases, with 7 bases separating them. The CDR3 extends over 13 amino acids. The germline V gene has CDR1 ENHRY and CDR2 SYGVKD.

The rearrangement joins TRBV4-3 to TRBJ2-3, with 12 positions matching TRBD2. Trimming took 3 bases from V and 11 from J; bases not matched to a gene: 15. CDR1 is LGHNA, CDR2 YSLEER, per germline. CDR3 size: 17 residues. This CDR3 is CASSHDTSGRSSGMQYF. Written as DNA, the CDR3 is TGCGCCAGCAGCCATGACACTAGCGGGAGGTCTTCGGGTATGCAGTATTTT.

The chain is built from TRBV28 and TRBJ2-5; D might be TRBD1 (5 bases). This CDR3 spans 14 amino acids. Trimming shortened V by 5 bases and J by 5 bases, and 15 bases separated the two germline ends. Germline CDR1 MDHEN, CDR2 SYDVKM. This CDR3 is CASSSQGFGETQYF. The CDR3 DNA follows: TGTGCCAGCAGTAGTCAGGGATTTGGCGAGACCCAGTACTTC. The whole variable domain, filled in from reference TRBV28 and TRBJ2-5, reads DVKVTQSSRYLVKRTGEKVFLECVQDMDHENMFWYRQDPGLGLRLIYFSYDVKMKEKGDIPEGYSVSREKKERFSLILESASTNQTSMYLCASSSQGFGETQYFGPGTRLLVL.

The chain recombines TRBV6-4 with TRBJ2-1; weak D call: TRBD1 (5 bases). The germline CDR1 and CDR2 sequences are MRHNA and SNTAGT. The CDR3 runs to 16 residues. V gave up 0 bases and J gave up 0 bases, with 9 bases separating them. The CDR3 region is CASSDSIQGSYNEQFF. The CDR3 DNA is TGTGCCAGCAGTGACTCGATCCAGGGCTCCTACAATGAGCAGTTCTTC.